The clone carrying this T cell receptor beta chain was counted a few times. What it binds is not known. The CDR3 extends over 14 amino acids. The V gene lost 7 bases and the J gene lost 4 bases, with 16 bases spanning the gap. This sample is drawn from a study of blood T cells in healthy people across ages. Through a sample-barcoded 5' primer and a J-beta primer mix, a second PCR was run for roughly 6 to 11 cycles. Sequencing recovered at least 2.5 million CDR3-containing paired-end reads from each sample. TCRdb re-called the 5' RACE reads with MiXCR, one entry per CDR3 protein. The profile shows hundreds of thousands of distinct CDR3 sequences, under 30% of them singletons. General observations from the study: Investigators treated diversity estimates from one million T cells as underestimates.

These same records also appear under a second study, on T cells of mothers and their children. That paper adds: Each mother gave over 8 million TCR beta CDR3 reads; each child, some 3 million. Overlap in related mother-child pairs always slightly exceeded unrelated pairs, never significantly.

The origin of this receptor is a boy aged 5-17 years in good health. The chain joins TRBV12-3 or TRBV12-4 to TRBJ1-2, with a tentative D call TRBD1 (6 bases). What was sequenced was blood. The CDR3 reads CASIRTENFYGYTF. The CDR3 region has the DNA TGTGCCAGCATTAGGACAGAGAATTTCTATGGCTACACCTTC.